These T cell receptor beta chains were read from a single sample in a study of blood T cell repertoires in COVID-19. Only in-frame clones appear in the TCRdb table, and some are missing; sequencing was by immunoSEQ multiplex PCR. This table has roughly 430,000 clones, roughly 90% appearing once. The sequencing sample was made of PBMCs or T cells enriched from blood (not recorded which). The receptor set was obtained from a woman between 18 and 29 years old who had been exposed to COVID-19. The CDR3 runs from the conserved cysteine through the conserved F or W. The size entry is marked missing in some rows and otherwise reads once, few, many or a size class.

>once|TRBJ2-7|TRBV5-4
CASSLRTGVADEQYF
>.|TRBJ2-7|TRBV11-2
CASSLVRGFSYEQYF
>.|TRBJ2-7|TRBV29-1
CSVEGQGTGEQYF
>.|TRBJ1-1|TRBV18
CASSPPPRGYGDTEAFF
>.|TRBJ2-4|TRBV6-5
CASSRGLASGAHF
>.|TRBJ2-1|TRBV2
CASSYPQQGATYNEQFF
>.|TRBJ1-2|TRBV25-1
CASRTRDRDGYTF
>.|TRBJ2-7|TRBV20-1
CSASSGQGLTYEQYF
>.|TRBJ2-3|TRBV11-2
CASSLSPTDTQYF
>.|TRBJ1-4|TRBV5-6
CASSSRDGGNEKLFF
>few|TRBJ2-1|TRBV5-4
CASSLGGGGSYNEQFF
>.|TRBJ1-2|TRBV25-1
CASRGTAANYGYTF
>many|TRBJ1-5|TRBV4-1
CASSQDGIVGQPQHF
>.|TRBJ1-2|TRBV25-1
CATSGTGYGYTF
>few|TRBJ1-3|TRBV7-9
CASSLGRGRNTIYF